This T cell receptor (beta chain) was sequenced in a study of PD-L1 blockade in urothelial cancer. Study-level information: Across blood samples, T cells had a median count of 141,255.

Time point defined: pretreatment peripheral blood. Urothelial carcinoma, locally advanced or metastatic, affected the patients. Patients yielded 1 to 8 samples each, pretreatment and on-treatment. The CDR3 extends over 11 amino acids. Germline CDR1 and CDR2: MDHEN and SYDVKM. Trimming stripped 7 bases from V and 3 bases from J, with 6 bases between. Assay: immunoSEQ multiplex PCR; the TCRdb copy retains only in-frame clones and omits some. The sample lists around 86,000 clones, 70% to 90% occurring once. This receptor was identified in a man in his forties with urothelial cancer. This sequence joins TRBV28 and TRBJ1-1; D is ambiguous. Sequenced material: PBMCs, taken around atezolizumab (anti-PD-L1) treatment. CDR3 nucleotide sequence: TGTGCCAGCATGAGCTACACTGAAGCTTTCTTT. It encodes CASMSYTEAFF.